Following are 21 T cell receptor beta chains from one sample sequenced in a study of technical replicates of blood from several donors. Measured with immunoSEQ multiplex PCR; TCRdb has only the in-frame clones, and not every one. The table has 55,000 to 70,000 clones, 89% seen once. Source material: PBMCs. The receptors were gathered from a human donor in good health. Some clones in this sample may be carry-over from other donors' samples.

The gene calls are TRBV29-1 and TRBJ2-5; 10 bases align to TRBD2. This CDR3 region has 20 residues. The V gene's germline CDR1 is SQVTM and CDR2 ANQGSEA. The J segment lost 5 bases and the V segment lost 3 bases, leaving 24 bases of the junction unmatched. In DNA, the CDR3 is TGCAGCGTTGAGTGGGGACTAGCGTTTGCTGGCGGGAGGGCCGAGGAGACCCAGTACTTC. Translating it yields CSVEWGLAFAGGRAEETQYF.

As regards this clone: The sample has other DNA sequences that encode this CDR3 too. The genes are TRBV9 and TRBJ1-1; 7 positions match TRBD1. V dropped 3 bases and J dropped 1; count of bases not matched to a gene: 6. This CDR3 has 15 residues. CDR1 and CDR2 (germline): SGDLS, YYNGEE. This CDR3 reads CASSARTGTNTEAFF. DNA of the CDR3: TGTGCCAGCAGCGCCCGGACAGGAACGAACACTGAAGCTTTCTTT.

This sequence joins TRBV2 and TRBJ1-5; a possible D gene is TRBD1 (5 bases). The CDR3 is made up of 15 amino acids. Germline CDR1 reads SNHLY; CDR2 reads FYNNEI. Trimming pared 6 bases from V and 2 bases from J, leaving 14 bases between. CDR3 sequence reads: CASSATGWGNQPQHF. As DNA, the CDR3 is TGTGCCAGCAGCGCAACAGGTTGGGGCAATCAGCCCCAGCATTTT.

This rearrangement joins TRBV5-1 to TRBJ2-3, with 8 bases matching TRBD2. V was pared by 1 base and J by 3 bases, with 4 bases of the junction left unmatched. The germline gives CDR1 SGHRS, CDR2 YFSETQ. This CDR3 is built from 15 residues. CDR3 loop: CASSLPGGATDTQYF. The CDR3 DNA is TGCGCCAGCAGCTTGCCGGGGGGGGCGACAGATACGCAGTATTTT.

Here the CDR3 reads CASSQSLGLVGTGELFF. In nucleotides, the CDR3 is TGTGCCAGCAGCCAATCTCTGGGACTAGTTGGGACCGGGGAGCTGTTTTTT. The V call is TRBV14, the J call TRBJ2-2, with 8 bases fitting TRBD2. Germline values: CDR1 SGHDN, CDR2 FVKESK. This CDR3 has 17 amino acids. V shed 2 bases, J shed 5 bases, and the junction held 10 bases outside the gene matches.

The chain is built from TRBV10-3 and TRBJ2-3, with 14 bases lining up with TRBD2. The CDR3 has 16 residues. The trim removed 10 bases at V and 4 bases at J, leaving 10 bases unmatched. Germline V CDR1 and CDR2: ENHRY, SYGVKD. The CDR3 here is CARMTSGGARADTQYF. The DNA for the CDR3 is TGTGCCAGGATGACTAGCGGGGGGGCCAGGGCAGATACGCAGTATTTT.

This chain connects TRBV27 to TRBJ1-2; TRBD1 matches at 8 bases. CDR3 length equals 13 residues. V lost 4 bases, J lost 6 bases, and 4 bases stayed unmatched. Germline V gene sequence: CDR1 MNHEY, CDR2 SMNVEV (reference sequence). Here the CDR3 reads CASSSQGANGYTF. DNA for the CDR3: TGTGCCAGCAGTTCCCAGGGGGCGAATGGCTACACCTTC.

V gene TRBV4-3 combines with J gene TRBJ2-1; TRBD2 matches 13 bases. The germline CDR1 and CDR2 sequences are LGHNA and YSLEER. CDR3 length equals 19 residues. The junction had 9 bases not matched to a gene; V was cut back by 0 bases and J by 4 bases. The DNA for the CDR3 is TGCGCCAGCAGCCAAGATATCGGGTGGACTAGCGGGAGTTACAATGAGCAGTTCTTC. The encoded protein is CASSQDIGWTSGSYNEQFF.

The V gene is TRBV19, the J gene TRBJ2-7; TRBD2 matches at 14 bases. The CDR3 contains 19 residues. V gave up 3 bases and J gave up 3 bases; unmatched junction bases: 13. The germline V gene has CDR1 LNHDA and CDR2 SQIVND (reference sequence). The CDR3 region has the DNA TGTGCCAGTAGTATCCTTCTACCGGGACTAGCGGGAGTGGGCTACGAGCAGTACTTC. Residues: CASSILLPGLAGVGYEQYF.

This sequence joins TRBV30 and TRBJ2-3; 15 bases match TRBD2. Trimming removed 2 bases from V and 5 bases from J; junction bases left unmatched: 2. Germline-derived CDR1 and CDR2 are GTSNPN and SVGIG (reference sequence). The CDR3 has 15 residues. CDR3 loop: CAWSLGLAGGDTQYF. In nucleotides, the CDR3 is TGTGCCTGGAGTCTGGGACTAGCGGGGGGAGATACGCAGTATTTT.

The rearrangement links TRBV2 to TRBJ2-7; maybe TRBD2 (6 bases). This CDR3 is built from 11 residues. V gave up 8 bases and J gave up 7 bases, with 12 bases separating them. Germline V gene sequence: CDR1 SNHLY, CDR2 FYNNEI. CDR3 loop: CASSAGREQYF. CDR3 nucleotide sequence: TGTGCCAGCTCGGCGGGGCGGGAGCAGTACTTC.

The rearrangement joins TRBV30 to TRBJ2-5, with TRBD2 matching 11 bases. Unmatched junction bases numbered 5, after V lost 0 bases and J lost 5 bases. Germline lookup yields CDR1 GTSNPN and CDR2 SVGIG (reference sequence). This CDR3 is built from 15 residues. The CDR3 spells CAWSVGRTSGETQYF. The CDR3, as DNA: TGTGCCTGGAGTGTCGGTCGGACTAGCGGGGAGACCCAGTACTTC.

The genes are TRBV5-4 and TRBJ2-5, with 10 bases matching TRBD2. The CDR3 runs 15 residues. The V gene's germline CDR1 is SGHNT and CDR2 YYREEE (reference sequence). V shed 4 bases and J 3 bases; nucleotides not matched to a gene: 6. CDR3 DNA sequence: TGTGCCAGCAGCCCGGCTAGCGGGGGCGAAGAGACCCAGTACTTC. Translating it yields CASSPASGGEETQYF. Complete variable domain (other parts from reference TRBV5-4 and TRBJ2-5): ETGVTQSPTHLIKTRGQQVTLRCSSQSGHNTVSWYQQALGQGPQFIFQYYREEENGRGNFPPRFSGLQFPNYSSELNVNALELDDSALYLCASSPASGGEETQYFGPGTRLLVL.

The chain joins TRBV5-1 to TRBJ1-5; tentatively, D is TRBD1 (6 bases). The CDR3 covers 14 residues. Germline V lookup: CDR1 SGHRS, CDR2 YFSETQ. Trimming pared 2 bases from V and 7 bases from J, leaving 13 bases between. DNA of the CDR3: TGCGCCAGCAGCTTAGGGGGGGCCGGGCAGCCCCAGCATTTT. This codes for CASSLGGAGQPQHF.

The chain combines TRBV18 with TRBJ1-1; D is unclear. The CDR3 covers 14 residues. Germline CDR1 reads KGHSH; CDR2 reads LQKENI. The V end lost 5 bases, the J end lost 2 bases, and 12 bases lay between the germline ends. The CDR3: CASSSVGGNTEAFF. CDR3 nucleotides: TGTGCCAGCTCATCGGTCGGCGGAAACACTGAAGCTTTCTTT. The variable domain in full, completed from reference TRBV18 and TRBJ1-1, reads NAGVMQNPRHLVRRRGQEARLRCSPMKGHSHVYWYRQLPEEGLKFMVYLQKENIIDESGMPKERFSAEFPKEGPSILRIQQVVRGDSAAYFCASSSVGGNTEAFFGQGTRLTVV.

The chain uses TRBV5-1 and TRBJ1-6; possibly TRBD1 for D (6 bases). The CDR3 has 14 residues. Germline CDR1 is SGHRS and CDR2 is YFSETQ. Trimming removed 4 bases at V and 9 bases at J, with 14 bases between. The CDR3 loop reads CASSTAGAGSPLHF. In nucleotides, the CDR3 is TGCGCCAGCAGCACCGCAGGGGCCGGTTCACCCCTCCACTTT.

A remark on this clone: The same CDR3 also results from other DNA sequences found in this sample. This sequence joins TRBV6-4 and TRBJ2-1; 9 nucleotides align to TRBD1. The CDR3 has 16 amino acids. Trimming removed 2 bases from V and 6 bases from J; junction bases left unmatched: 8. Germline V gene data show CDR1 as MRHNA and CDR2 as SNTAGT. CDR3: CASSDAPGQGLNEQFF. CDR3 in DNA: TGTGCCAGCAGTGACGCACCGGGACAGGGCCTCAATGAGCAGTTCTTC.

This rearrangement joins TRBV27 to TRBJ1-1; D is ambiguous. The germline gives CDR1 MNHEY, CDR2 SMNVEV (reference sequence). V was trimmed by 2 bases and J by 8 bases, leaving 12 bases between them. CDR3 size: 13 residues. CDR3: CASSLREQREAFF. CDR3 DNA sequence: TGTGCCAGCAGTTTACGGGAGCAACGGGAAGCTTTCTTT.

The chain couples TRBV6-5 to TRBJ1-5; D unclear. Germline CDR1 and CDR2: MNHEY and SVGAGI. The V end lost 6 bases, the J end lost 6 bases, and 12 bases lay between the germline ends. The CDR3 spans 13 residues. The chain's CDR3 is CASRGSAGQPQHF. The CDR3 DNA follows: TGTGCCAGCAGGGGTTCGGCGGGTCAGCCCCAGCATTTT.

The CDR3 DNA sequence: TGTGCCAGCAGCTTATCGCCCGAGGCGCCTCGATGGTATTTT. Translating it yields CASSLSPEAPRWYF. The chain uses TRBV5-6 and TRBJ2-3, with D unclear. The CDR3 is made up of 14 amino acids. The ends were cut back, 2 bases at V and 14 bases at J, with 21 bases in the middle. Germline loops: CDR1 SGHDT, CDR2 YYEEEE.

The chain joins TRBV7-3 to TRBJ1-4; tentatively, D is TRBD1 (5 bases). Germline CDR1 reads SGHTA; CDR2 reads FQGTGA. The CDR3 runs 15 residues. Trimming stripped 0 bases from V and 5 bases from J, with 10 bases between. CDR3 loop: CASSLTGGRNEKLFF. The DNA for the CDR3 is TGTGCCAGCAGCTTAACGGGGGGTCGAAATGAAAAACTGTTTTTT. The whole variable domain, filled in from reference TRBV7-3 and TRBJ1-4, reads GAGVSQTPSNKVTEKGKYVELRCDPISGHTALYWYRQSLGQGPEFLIYFQGTGAADDSGLPNDRFFAVRPEGSVSTLKIQRTERGDSAVYLCASSLTGGRNEKLFFGSGTQLSVL.